Below are 17 T cell receptor beta chains sequenced from a single sample in a study of blood T cells in healthy people across ages. The authors ran a second PCR of about 6 to 11 cycles using a sample-barcoded 5' primer and a J-beta primer mix. TCRdb re-called the 5' RACE reads with MiXCR, one entry per CDR3 protein. The sample has hundreds of thousands of distinct CDR3 sequences; more than 45% are singletons. Sequencing used blood. The receptors derive from a woman older than 75 in good health.

This clonotype was counted a few times. The germline gene is not matched at one end of the junction; a read error may be the cause. The genes are TRBV4-2 and TRBJ2-1; D gene ambiguous. In germline, CDR1 is LGHNA, CDR2 YNFKEQ. The length of the CDR3 is 13 residues. CDR3 coding DNA: TGTGCCAGCAGCCAAGTCGGGCGCAATGGGCAGTTCTTC. It encodes CASSQVGRNGQFF.

Note on this clonotype: A read error may produce the germline difference seen at one junction end. V usage is TRBV2 and J usage is TRBJ1-2; 8 bases agree with TRBD1. The CDR3 length is 14 residues. From germline, CDR1 is SNHLY and CDR2 FYNNEI. CDR3 protein: CASTERTGYYGYTF. The CDR3 bases are TGTGCCAGCACTGAAAGGACAGGGTACTATGGCTACACCTTC.

This chain connects TRBV28 to TRBJ2-1, with 9 bases matching TRBD2. Germline V CDR1 and CDR2: MDHEN, SYDVKM. CDR3 length: 14 residues. V dropped 4 bases and J dropped 15; count of bases not matched to a gene: 13. Written as DNA, the CDR3 is TGTGCCAGCAGTTCCCCGCCAGGCGGGGGGGCCTGGTTCTTC. Amino acid sequence: CASSSPPGGGAWFF.

This chain links TRBV5-1 with TRBJ2-5, with D hard to call. V was pared by 4 bases and J by 0 bases, with 13 bases between. The CDR3 length is 15 residues. The germline V gene has CDR1 SGHRS and CDR2 YFSETQ. This CDR3 reads CASSPATSYQETQYF. In DNA, the CDR3 is TGCGCCAGCAGCCCCGCGACGTCGTACCAAGAGACCCAGTACTTC. The complete variable domain, with remaining parts taken from reference TRBV5-1 and TRBJ2-5, reads KAGVTQTPRYLIKTRGQQVTLSCSPISGHRSVSWYQQTPGQGLQFLFEYFSETQRNKGNFPGRFSGRQFSNSRSEMNVSTLELGDSALYLCASSPATSYQETQYFGPGTRLLVL.

This chain joins TRBV30 and TRBJ2-5, with TRBD1 matching over 7 bases. Germline V gene sequence: CDR1 GTSNPN, CDR2 SVGIG (reference sequence). This CDR3 comprises 13 residues. V was pared by 5 bases and J by 5 bases, with 8 bases of the junction left unmatched. DNA of the CDR3: TGTGCCTGGGTAGGGGGCATTGAGGAGACCCAGTACTTC. Translation gives CAWVGGIEETQYF.

Notes on this clonotype: Being one base from a much bigger clone, this may be a read error. The chain combines TRBV29-1 with TRBJ1-4, with D unclear. Per germline, CDR1 SQVTM and CDR2 ANQGSEA. The CDR3 length is 13 residues. The CDR3 region is CNGKRAANEKLFF. Written as DNA, the CDR3 is TGCAACGGAAAGAGGGCAGCTAATGAAAAACTGTTTTTT.

The chain uses TRBV20-1 and TRBJ2-4, with a weak D call TRBD2 (7 bases). The closer fit of TRBJ2-7 to the DNA end suggests the J call may be wrong. The CDR3 consists of 13 residues. Germline CDR1 is DFQATT and CDR2 is SNEGSKA (reference sequence). The CDR3 reads CSAVGGQDLEQYF. In nucleotides, the CDR3 is TGCAGTGCCGTCGGGGGGCAAGACCTCGAGCAGTACTTC.

This sequence joins TRBV6-5 and TRBJ2-1; 8 nucleotides agree with TRBD1. Per the germline V gene, CDR1 is MNHEY and CDR2 is SVGAGI. The CDR3 covers 15 residues. The junction had 7 bases not matched to a gene; V was cut back by 0 bases and J by 9 bases. DNA of the CDR3: TGTGCCAGCAGTTACTCGAGGGGCAGGGGGCTTGAGCAGTTCTTC. Translation: CASSYSRGRGLEQFF.

The V call is TRBV7-2, the J call TRBJ1-2, with 9 positions matching TRBD1. The CDR3 extends over 14 amino acids. Looked up from germline, CDR1 is SGHTA and CDR2 is FQGNSA. After removal of 1 base from V and 5 bases from J, the junction contained 2 bases not matched to a gene. CDR3 sequence: CASSLGGQGYGYTF. The DNA of the CDR3 is TGTGCCAGCAGCTTAGGGGGACAGGGTTATGGCTACACCTTC.

The chain employs TRBV20-1 and TRBJ1-1; no firm D call. This CDR3 has 11 residues. The germline gives CDR1 DFQATT, CDR2 SNEGSKA (reference sequence). V gave up 6 bases and J gave up 6 bases, with 11 bases separating them. In nucleotides, the CDR3 is TGCAGTGCCCTTCAAATTCCTGAAGCTTTCTTT. Translation: CSALQIPEAFF.

About this clonotype: This sequence may be a read error, since a much larger clone differs from it by one base. The chain couples TRBV2 to TRBJ2-3, with D unclear. CDR1 is SNHLY, CDR2 FYNNEI, per germline. The CDR3 extends over 13 amino acids. The CDR3 nucleotides read TGTGTCAGCAGTGAAGCACAAGGGGATACGCAGTATTTT. Translated: CVSSEAQGDTQYF.

This clonotype was counted at least ten times. V is TRBV6-5 and J is TRBJ1-2; D is unclear. This CDR3 is 12 amino acids long. Germline CDR1 MNHEY, CDR2 SVGAGI. V shed 5 bases and J shed 2 bases, with 6 bases lying between them. CDR3 loop: CASSEGNYGYTF. The DNA of the CDR3 is TGTGCCAGCAGTGAGGGCAACTATGGCTACACCTTC.

The chain employs TRBV6-1 and TRBJ2-2; no clear D gene. With 5 bases removed from V and 4 bases from J, the gap between germline ends came to 8 bases. Germline V gene sequence: CDR1 MNHNS, CDR2 SASEGT. This CDR3 is 13 amino acids long. CDR3 sequence reads: CASSRLVTGELFF. In DNA form, the CDR3 reads TGTGCCAGCAGTCGACTCGTCACCGGGGAGCTGTTTTTT.

The V call is TRBV4-1, the J call TRBJ2-3, with 8 bases fitting TRBD1. The trim removed 6 bases at V and 14 bases at J, leaving 22 bases unmatched. The V gene's germline CDR1 is MGHRA and CDR2 YSYEKL. The CDR3 contains 16 residues. The DNA of the CDR3 is TGCGCCAGCAGGCCCGTAGGACAGGGTGGGGACAGATACGCGTATTTT. This translates into CASRPVGQGGDRYAYF.

On this clonotype: A much larger clone sits a single nucleotide away, making a read error possible. The rearrangement uses TRBV12-3 or TRBV12-4 and TRBJ1-6; 7 bases are a match to TRBD1. V dropped 6 bases and J dropped 10; count of bases not matched to a gene: 6. The CDR3 totals 13 residues. This CDR3 is CASRITGESPLHF. In DNA, the CDR3 is TGTGCCAGCAGGATTACAGGGGAATCACCCCTCCACTTT.

The chain combines TRBV3-1 with TRBJ2-7; D gene ambiguous. The germline gives CDR1 LGHDT, CDR2 YNNKEL (reference sequence). V was pared by 1 base and J by 12 bases, with 16 bases between. The CDR3 runs 13 residues. As DNA, the CDR3 is TGTGCCAGCAGCCAAGCCGGAGAGAAGACCCGGTACTTC. This gives the protein CASSQAGEKTRYF.

The V gene is TRBV18, the J gene TRBJ1-4; tentative D call: TRBD1 (6 bases). The V gene lost 2 bases and the J gene lost 3 bases, with 10 bases spanning the gap. This CDR3 comprises 15 residues. From germline, CDR1 is KGHSH and CDR2 LQKENI. CDR3 region: CASSPTGRANEKLFF. CDR3 nucleotides: TGTGCCAGCTCACCAACAGGGAGAGCTAATGAAAAACTGTTTTTT.